Here is one TCR beta chain with its context. Its antigen is currently unknown. The V end lost 5 bases, the J end lost 9 bases, and 11 bases lay between the germline ends. Germline V gene sequence: CDR1 SGHVS, CDR2 FNYEAQ. The CDR3 runs to 13 residues. The assay was immunoSEQ multiplex PCR, and TCRdb's table has in-frame clones only and misses some. The top ten clones hold about 3.3% of a sample with under 150,000 clones, around four fifths of them seen once. This sample stems from a study of cytotoxic CD8 clonotypes in ibrutinib-treated CLL. Study-wide background: Response sampling took place at median 12 months of treatment, range 6 to 36. Among the samples, the mean was 255,043 productive templates and tens of thousands of productive rearrangements.

Study-level results: Higher clonality was seen at ibrutinib response and a return toward baseline at progression.

The TCR was taken from a human donor with chronic lymphocytic leukemia. The genes are TRBV7-6 and TRBJ1-6; D is perhaps TRBD1 (6 bases). The starting material was PBMCs, obtained after 24 months of ibrutinib treatment. CDR3 nucleotides: TGTGCCAGCAGCCGGACAGCCCCTTCACCCCTCCACTTT. Residues: CASSRTAPSPLHF.